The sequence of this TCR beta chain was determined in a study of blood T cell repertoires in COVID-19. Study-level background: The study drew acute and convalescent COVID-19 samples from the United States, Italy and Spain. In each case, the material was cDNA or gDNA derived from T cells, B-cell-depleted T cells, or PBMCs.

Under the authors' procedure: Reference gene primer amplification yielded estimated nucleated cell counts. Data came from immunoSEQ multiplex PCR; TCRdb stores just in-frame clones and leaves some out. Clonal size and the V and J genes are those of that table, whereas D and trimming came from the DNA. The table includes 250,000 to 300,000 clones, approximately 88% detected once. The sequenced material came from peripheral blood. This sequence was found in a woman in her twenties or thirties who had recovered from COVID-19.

DNA for the CDR3: TGCGCCAGCAGCCCAGGACAGGGGTCCCTGACAGATGGCTACACCTTC. It codes for CASSPGQGSLTDGYTF. The chain is built from TRBV4-3 and TRBJ1-2, with TRBD1 matching 9 bases. The germline V gene has CDR1 LGHNA and CDR2 YSLEER. V lost 4 bases to trimming and J lost 6 bases; unmatched junction nucleotides: 12. CDR3 length: 16 amino acids.